A selection of T cell receptor beta chains follows, all from one sample in a study of human T cells and chemical hapten exposure. MiXCR, run by TCRdb on the RACE reads, gives a single entry per CDR3 protein. The sample records roughly 90,000 distinct CDR3 sequences, 9.6% being singletons. The sequenced sample was whole blood, obtained in connection with sensitization to the hapten diphenylcyclopropenone (DPC). The receptors were sampled from a woman between 35 and 50 years old with alopecia areata. Some clones in this sample may be carry-over from other donors' samples. Both conserved end residues are part of each CDR3. The D gene is left open where the match is weak. Not all rows give a size; the values are once, few, many and, for expanded clones, a class.

CDR3 protein: CASSEGGANVLTF
CDR3 DNA: TGTGCCAGCAGTGAAGGTGGGGCCAACGTCCTGACTTTC
V gene: TRBV2
J gene: TRBJ2-6
D gene: .
clone size: many

CDR3 protein: CASSFRISSYEQYF
CDR3 DNA: TGTGCCAGCAGCTTCCGGATTAGCTCCTACGAGCAGTACTTC
V gene: TRBV7-2
J gene: TRBJ2-7
D gene: .
clone size: .

CDR3 protein: CASSARTPEGYTF
CDR3 DNA: TGTGCCAGCAGCGCACGGACCCCCGAGGGCTACACCTTC
V gene: TRBV7-2
J gene: TRBJ1-2
D gene: .
clone size: few

CDR3 protein: CASSQDSGQRYEKLFF
CDR3 DNA: TGCGCCAGCAGCCAAGATTCGGGACAGAGATATGAAAAACTGTTTTTT
V gene: TRBV4-1
J gene: TRBJ1-4
D gene: TRBD1
clone size: .

CDR3 protein: CASSYGQSRTSGANVLTF
CDR3 DNA: TGTGCCAGCAGTTATGGGCAAAGTAGGACCTCTGGGGCCAACGTCCTGACTTTC
V gene: TRBV6-2/TRBV6-3
J gene: TRBJ2-6
D gene: .
clone size: .

CDR3 protein: CATRGLAGGPGTQYF
CDR3 DNA: TGTGCCACCCGGGGACTAGCGGGGGGGCCAGGGACCCAGTACTTC
V gene: TRBV2
J gene: TRBJ2-5
D gene: TRBD2
clone size: many

CDR3 protein: CASSYPGQGDHEQYF
CDR3 DNA: TGTGCCAGCAGCTACCCGGGACAGGGGGACCACGAGCAGTACTTC
V gene: TRBV3-1
J gene: TRBJ2-7
D gene: TRBD1
clone size: many

CDR3 protein: CAIGDRGLSEQYF
CDR3 DNA: TGTGCCATCGGGGACAGGGGTTTGTCCGAGCAGTACTTC
V gene: TRBV10-3
J gene: TRBJ2-7
D gene: TRBD1
clone size: .

CDR3 protein: CASSPRPTDTQYF
CDR3 DNA: TGTGCCAGCAGTCCCCGTCCAACAGATACGCAGTATTTT
V gene: TRBV12-3/TRBV12-4
J gene: TRBJ2-3
D gene: .
clone size: few

CDR3 protein: CASSRSGGNTGELFF
CDR3 DNA: TGTGCCAGCAGCCGGAGCGGGGGGAACACCGGGGAGCTGTTTTTT
V gene: TRBV6-5
J gene: TRBJ2-2
D gene: TRBD2
clone size: .

CDR3 protein: CASSLGAGPQETQYF
CDR3 DNA: TGTGCCAGCAGCTTAGGGGCAGGCCCACAAGAGACCCAGTACTTC
V gene: TRBV11-2
J gene: TRBJ2-5
D gene: .
clone size: .

CDR3 protein: CSVEDRAPRAQYF
CDR3 DNA: TGCAGCGTTGAAGATCGAGCCCCCCGGGCCCAGTACTTC
V gene: TRBV29-1
J gene: TRBJ2-5
D gene: .
clone size: .

CDR3 protein: CAILRDRGSNQPQHF
CDR3 DNA: TGTGCCATCCTCCGGGACAGGGGAAGCAATCAGCCCCAGCATTTT
V gene: TRBV6-1
J gene: TRBJ1-5
D gene: TRBD1
clone size: .

CDR3 protein: CASNPGGTRVPRAFF
CDR3 DNA: TGTGCCAGCAATCCGGGCGGGACCAGGGTCCCAAGAGCTTTCTTT
V gene: TRBV12-3/TRBV12-4
J gene: TRBJ1-1
D gene: .
clone size: .

CDR3 protein: CASSLVGGGQGLRPLHF
CDR3 DNA: TGTGCCAGCAGCTTAGTGGGAGGGGGACAGGGCTTACGACCCCTCCACTTT
V gene: TRBV7-2
J gene: TRBJ1-6
D gene: TRBD1
clone size: few

CDR3 protein: CASSSNRGTTF
CDR3 DNA: TGTGCCAGCAGCTCTAACAGGGGAACCACCTTC
V gene: TRBV7-9
J gene: TRBJ1-2
D gene: TRBD1
clone size: once

CDR3 protein: CASSPDGSPYGYTF
CDR3 DNA: TGCGCCAGCAGCCCGGACGGGAGTCCCTATGGCTACACCTTC
V gene: TRBV5-1
J gene: TRBJ1-2
D gene: .
clone size: many

CDR3 protein: CASKQSGQTGELFF
CDR3 DNA: TGTGCCAGTAAGCAGAGCGGTCAAACCGGGGAGCTGTTTTTT
V gene: TRBV19
J gene: TRBJ2-2
D gene: .
clone size: few

CDR3 protein: CASSVGLPSYEQYF
CDR3 DNA: TGTGCCAGCAGCGTAGGCCTTCCGTCCTACGAGCAGTACTTC
V gene: TRBV9
J gene: TRBJ2-7
D gene: .
clone size: many

CDR3 protein: CASSLGLDTEAFF
CDR3 DNA: TGTGCCAGCAGCTTAGGGTTGGACACTGAAGCTTTCTTT
V gene: TRBV7-2
J gene: TRBJ1-1
D gene: .
clone size: many

CDR3 protein: CSARHRGMEETQYF
CDR3 DNA: TGCAGTGCTAGACACAGGGGGATGGAGGAGACCCAGTACTTC
V gene: TRBV20-1
J gene: TRBJ2-5
D gene: TRBD1
clone size: few

CDR3 protein: CASTPGPDFTEAFF
CDR3 DNA: TGTGCCAGCACCCCCGGCCCAGATTTCACTGAAGCTTTCTTT
V gene: TRBV12-3/TRBV12-4
J gene: TRBJ1-1
D gene: .
clone size: few

CDR3 protein: CASSRTAGISGNTIYF
CDR3 DNA: TGTGCCAGCAGCCGTACTGCAGGTATCTCTGGAAACACCATATATTTT
V gene: TRBV5-4
J gene: TRBJ1-3
D gene: .
clone size: few

CDR3 protein: CSVPFNSGRASDTQYF
CDR3 DNA: TGCAGCGTCCCCTTCAATAGCGGGAGGGCCTCAGATACGCAGTATTTT
V gene: TRBV29-1
J gene: TRBJ2-3
D gene: TRBD2
clone size: .

CDR3 protein: CASSLGELSANF
CDR3 DNA: TGTGCCAGCAGCTTGGGGGAACTTTCGGCAAACTTC
V gene: TRBV5-6
J gene: TRBJ2-1
D gene: .
clone size: many

CDR3 protein: CASSGRGRRGGELFF
CDR3 DNA: TGTGCCAGCAGCGGACGCGGCCGGAGGGGCGGGGAGCTGTTTTTT
V gene: TRBV21-1
J gene: TRBJ2-2
D gene: .
clone size: many

CDR3 protein: CASSHTGTHQPQHF
CDR3 DNA: TGTGCCAGCAGCCATACAGGGACACATCAGCCCCAGCATTTT
V gene: TRBV3-1
J gene: TRBJ1-5
D gene: .
clone size: few

CDR3 protein: CASSSMTGSTEAFF
CDR3 DNA: TGCGCCAGCAGCTCTATGACAGGGTCCACTGAAGCTTTCTTT
V gene: TRBV5-1
J gene: TRBJ1-1
D gene: TRBD1
clone size: .

CDR3 protein: CAWSGKWEQFF
CDR3 DNA: TGTGCCTGGAGTGGGAAATGGGAGCAGTTCTTC
V gene: TRBV30
J gene: TRBJ2-1
D gene: .
clone size: few